This record looks at one T cell receptor (beta chain) sequence and its context. Its target is unknown. The V end lost 4 bases, the J end lost 7 bases, and 19 bases lay between the germline ends. The CDR3 loop spans 15 amino acids. In germline, CDR1 is SEHNR, CDR2 FQNEAQ (reference sequence). The repertoire was sequenced with immunoSEQ multiplex PCR; TCRdb's copy has only in-frame clones and lacks some. The sample carries 15,000 to 20,000 clones, 90% recorded once. This sample is part of a study of PD-1 blockade in classical Hodgkin lymphoma. Sample time point: newly diagnosed, previously untreated cHL patient sample. Comparison samples consisted of PBMCs from newly diagnosed, untreated classical Hodgkin lymphoma. Study-wide findings and caveats: Possible causes of repertoire differences, disease activity or prior therapy, remain undefined.

The chain carries TRBV7-9 and TRBJ2-5; perhaps TRBD1 as D (6 bases). The sample comprised peripheral blood mononuclear cells (PBMCs). This sequence was found in a human donor with classical Hodgkin lymphoma. Here the CDR3 reads CASSSSSTGDGTQYF. In DNA form, the CDR3 reads TGTGCCAGCAGCTCATCCTCGACAGGCGACGGGACCCAGTACTTC.